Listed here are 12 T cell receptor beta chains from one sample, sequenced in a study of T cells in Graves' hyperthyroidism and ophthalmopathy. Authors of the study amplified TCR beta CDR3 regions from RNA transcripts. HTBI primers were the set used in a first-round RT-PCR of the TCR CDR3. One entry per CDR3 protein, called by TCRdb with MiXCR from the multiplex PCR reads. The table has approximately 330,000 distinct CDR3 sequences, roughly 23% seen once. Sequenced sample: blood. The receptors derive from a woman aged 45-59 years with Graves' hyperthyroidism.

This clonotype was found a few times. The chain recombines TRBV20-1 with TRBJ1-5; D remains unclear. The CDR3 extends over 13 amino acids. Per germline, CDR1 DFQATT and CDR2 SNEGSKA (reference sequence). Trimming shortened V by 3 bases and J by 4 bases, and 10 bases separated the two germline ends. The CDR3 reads CSASYQPNQPQHF. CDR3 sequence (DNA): TGCAGTGCTAGCTACCAGCCTAATCAGCCCCAGCATTTT.

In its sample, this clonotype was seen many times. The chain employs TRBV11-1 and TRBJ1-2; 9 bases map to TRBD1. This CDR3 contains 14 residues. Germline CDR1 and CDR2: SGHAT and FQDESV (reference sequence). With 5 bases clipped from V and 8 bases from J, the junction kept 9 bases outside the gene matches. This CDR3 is CASSALQGAGGYTF. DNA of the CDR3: TGTGCCAGCAGCGCGCTACAGGGGGCTGGAGGCTACACCTTC.

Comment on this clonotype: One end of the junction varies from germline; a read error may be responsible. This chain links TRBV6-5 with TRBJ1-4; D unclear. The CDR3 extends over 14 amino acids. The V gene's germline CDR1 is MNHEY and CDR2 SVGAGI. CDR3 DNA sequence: TGTACCAGCAGTTCTGGACGGATTAATGAAAAACTGTTTTTT. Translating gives CTSSSGRINEKLFF.

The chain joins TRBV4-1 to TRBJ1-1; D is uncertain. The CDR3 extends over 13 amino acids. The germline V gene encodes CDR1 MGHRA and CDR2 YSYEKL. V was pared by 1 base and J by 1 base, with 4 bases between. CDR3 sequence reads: CASSQAQNTEAFF. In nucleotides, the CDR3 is TGCGCCAGCAGCCAAGCACAGAACACTGAAGCTTTCTTT.

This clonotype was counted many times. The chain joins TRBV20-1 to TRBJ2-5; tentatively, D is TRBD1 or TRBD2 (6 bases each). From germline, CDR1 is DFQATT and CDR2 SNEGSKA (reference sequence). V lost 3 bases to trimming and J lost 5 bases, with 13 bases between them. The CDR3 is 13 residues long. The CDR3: CSASRGARETQYF. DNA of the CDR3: TGCAGTGCTAGTAGGGGGGCGAGGGAGACCCAGTACTTC.

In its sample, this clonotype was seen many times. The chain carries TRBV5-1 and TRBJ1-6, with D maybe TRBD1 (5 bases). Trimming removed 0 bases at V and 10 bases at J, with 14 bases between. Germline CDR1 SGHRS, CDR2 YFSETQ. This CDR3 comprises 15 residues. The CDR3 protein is CASSLVGGRGSPLHF. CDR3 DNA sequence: TGCGCCAGCAGCTTGGTGGGGGGAAGAGGATCACCCCTCCACTTT.

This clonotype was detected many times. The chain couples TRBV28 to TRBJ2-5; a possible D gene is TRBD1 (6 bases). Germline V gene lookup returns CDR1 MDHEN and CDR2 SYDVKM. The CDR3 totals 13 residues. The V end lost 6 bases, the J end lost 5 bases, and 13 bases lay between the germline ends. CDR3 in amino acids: CASRREGVETQYF. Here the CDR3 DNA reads TGTGCCAGCAGACGTGAGGGGGTCGAGACCCAGTACTTC. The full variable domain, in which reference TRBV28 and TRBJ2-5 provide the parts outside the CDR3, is DVKVTQSSRYLVKRTGEKVFLECVQDMDHENMFWYRQDPGLGLRLIYFSYDVKMKEKGDIPEGYSVSREKKERFSLILESASTNQTSMYLCASRREGVETQYFGPGTRLLVL.

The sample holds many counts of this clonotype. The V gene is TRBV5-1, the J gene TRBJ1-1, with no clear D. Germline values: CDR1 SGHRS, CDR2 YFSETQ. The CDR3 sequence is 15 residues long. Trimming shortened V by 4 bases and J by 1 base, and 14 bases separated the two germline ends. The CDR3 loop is CASSPYDRTNTEAFF. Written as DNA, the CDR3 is TGCGCCAGCAGCCCCTATGATCGGACGAACACTGAAGCTTTCTTT.

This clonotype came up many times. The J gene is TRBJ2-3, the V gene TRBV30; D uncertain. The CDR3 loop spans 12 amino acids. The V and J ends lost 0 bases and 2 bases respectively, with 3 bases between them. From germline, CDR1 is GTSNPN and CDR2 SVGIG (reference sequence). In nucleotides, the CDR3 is TGTGCCTGGAGTGTGATCACAGATACGCAGTATTTT. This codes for CAWSVITDTQYF.

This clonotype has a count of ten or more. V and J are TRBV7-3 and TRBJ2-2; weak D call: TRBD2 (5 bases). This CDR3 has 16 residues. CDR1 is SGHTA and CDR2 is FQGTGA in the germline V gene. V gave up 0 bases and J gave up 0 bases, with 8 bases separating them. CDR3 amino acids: CASSLTSGSNTGELFF. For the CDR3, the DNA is TGTGCCAGCAGCTTAACGAGCGGATCGAACACCGGGGAGCTGTTTTTT.

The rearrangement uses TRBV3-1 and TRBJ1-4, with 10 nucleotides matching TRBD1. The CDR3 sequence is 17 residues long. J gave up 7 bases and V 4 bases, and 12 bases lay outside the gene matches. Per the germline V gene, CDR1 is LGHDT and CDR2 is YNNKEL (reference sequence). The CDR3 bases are TGTGCCAGCAGCCCTATCGGGGGGACAGGGGCAGGTGAAAAACTGTTTTTT. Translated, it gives CASSPIGGTGAGEKLFF.

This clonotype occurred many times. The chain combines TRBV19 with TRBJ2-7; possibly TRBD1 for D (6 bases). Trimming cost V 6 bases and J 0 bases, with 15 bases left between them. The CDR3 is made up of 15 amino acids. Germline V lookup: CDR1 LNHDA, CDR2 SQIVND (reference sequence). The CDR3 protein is CASRSPTGSSYEQYF. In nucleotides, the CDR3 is TGTGCCAGTAGATCCCCGACAGGAAGCTCCTACGAGCAGTACTTC. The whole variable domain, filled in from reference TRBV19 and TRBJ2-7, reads DGGITQSPKYLFRKEGQNVTLSCEQNLNHDAMYWYRQDPGQGLRLIYYSQIVNDFQKGDIAEGYSVSREKKESFPLTVTSAQKNPTAFYLCASRSPTGSSYEQYFGPGTRLTVT.